This record concerns one T cell receptor beta chain sequence. The antigen is unknown. Via MiXCR, TCRdb re-called the RACE reads, giving one row per CDR3 protein. This sample carries around 92,000 distinct CDR3 sequences, roughly a tenth of them seen once, and the ten largest clones take about 3%. Time point of the sample: pre-sensitization, week 0. As for treatment: therapeutic diphenylcyclopropenone sensitization with weekly scalp DPC. The sample originates from a study of human T cells and chemical hapten exposure. Study background: Patients, a majority of them female, were diagnosed with alopecia areata, totalis or universalis. Findings of the study overall: TCRs at high frequency, those above 1 in 1000, did not change with DPC sensitization.

The sample consisted of whole blood, taken in connection with sensitization to the hapten diphenylcyclopropenone (DPC). The source is an older woman with alopecia areata. Some clones in this sample may be carry-over from other donors' samples.

CDR3 region: CATSPGAGQETQYF. The CDR3 coding sequence is TGTGCCACCTCCCCCGGCGCGGGGCAAGAGACCCAGTACTTC. The chain has TRBV6-1 and TRBJ2-5; D possibly corresponds to TRBD2 (6 bases). The CDR3 has 14 residues. Trimming cost V 10 bases and J 2 bases, with 17 bases left between them. Germline CDR1 and CDR2: MNHNS and SASEGT.